Sequencing of this TCR beta chain was carried out in a study of shared clonotypes between healthy human individuals. Trimming left V 0 bases short and J 5 bases short, with 4 bases between. The germline gives CDR1 GTSNPN, CDR2 SVGIG (reference sequence). The CDR3 is 11 amino acids. Concerning this clone: Other DNA variants within this sample encode the same CDR3.

The assay ran at deep level. Only in-frame clones appear in the TCRdb table, and some are missing; sequencing was by immunoSEQ multiplex PCR. The sample holds around 2.1 million clones, nearly 97% seen once. Sequenced material: naive CD4+ T cells sorted from blood. The sample's subset: CD45RA+ positively selected. The rearrangement uses TRBV30 and TRBJ2-5; D gene uncertain. The TCR comes from a man between 18 and 29 years old in good health. The CDR3 coding sequence is TGTGCCTGGAGTGTAATGGAGACCCAGTACTTC. Translation gives CAWSVMETQYF. The entire variable domain, with the rest obtained from reference TRBV30 and TRBJ2-5, is as follows: SQTIHQWPATLVQPVGSPLSLECTVEGTSNPNLYWYRQAAGRGLQLLFYSVGIGQISSEVPQNLSASRPQDRQFILSSKKLLLSDSGFYLCAWSVMETQYFGPGTRLLVL.